This TCR beta chain is from a study of CD8 T cells in Susac syndrome. The T cells that were sequenced for TCR beta were CD8+ and CD4+ cells from blood. Relapsing-remitting disease, either stable or active, was present in the treatment-naive patients who were the multiple sclerosis controls. CDR1 is SGHNT and CDR2 is YYREEE in the germline V gene (reference sequence). V dropped 3 bases and J dropped 2 bases, with 19 bases sitting between them. The CDR3 contains 17 residues. Reverse transcription used about 0.45 to 1 ug RNA and random hexamers. It was immunoSEQ multiplex PCR that amplified TCR beta CDR3 across 54 Vbeta and 13 Jbeta. TCRdb re-called the immunoSEQ multiplex PCR reads with MiXCR, one entry per CDR3 protein. The repertoire holds about 250,000 distinct CDR3 sequences, with about 94% as singletons.

The receptor comes from a human donor with multiple sclerosis. Sequences were obtained from CD4+ T cells from PBMCs. The rearrangement joins TRBV5-4 to TRBJ2-3; TRBD1 is a possible D gene (6 bases). CDR3 bases: TGTGCCAGCAGCTCCCGCCCCGGCAGGGGCGACACAGATACGCAGTATTTT. Its protein is CASSSRPGRGDTDTQYF.